These 11 T cell receptor beta chains were all obtained from the same sample, sequenced in a study of T-cell memory formation after mild COVID-19. TCRdb ran MiXCR on the 5' RACE reads and lists one entry per CDR3 protein. The repertoire consists of a few hundred thousand distinct CDR3 sequences, with about 20% occurring once and the leading ten covering 7% to 9%. Sequenced material: PBMCs or a T cell subset sorted from them (not recorded which). These receptors all come from an adult woman who had mild COVID-19 (a few samples of this study predate the infection). Cell type and time point are not known.

In nucleotides, the CDR3 is TGTGCCAGCAGTTTCGGGGCCGTGAACACTGAAGCTTTCTTT. It codes for CASSFGAVNTEAFF. V and J are TRBV12-3 or TRBV12-4 and TRBJ1-1; tentative D call: TRBD1 (5 bases). There are 14 residues in the CDR3. V dropped 3 bases and J dropped 0 bases, with 8 bases sitting between them.

The rearrangement links TRBV4-1 to TRBJ2-7; TRBD2 matches at 13 bases. V lost 4 bases, J lost 0 bases, and 9 bases stayed unmatched. CDR3 length: 18 amino acids. Germline CDR1 reads MGHRA; CDR2 reads YSYEKL. The CDR3 is CASSLLPGLAGLSYEQYF. CDR3 sequence (DNA): TGCGCCAGCAGCCTCCTGCCGGGACTAGCGGGGCTCTCCTACGAGCAGTACTTC.

This clonotype turned up a few times. The rearrangement joins TRBV2 to TRBJ2-1, with D unclear. CDR1 is SNHLY and CDR2 is FYNNEI in the germline V gene. V lost 3 bases and J lost 8, with 8 bases in between. The CDR3 runs 12 residues. The CDR3 here is CASSEGWDEQFF. CDR3 DNA sequence: TGTGCCAGCAGTGAGGGTTGGGATGAGCAGTTCTTC.

Only a few counts were recorded for this clonotype. The chain combines TRBV28 with TRBJ2-3; 12 nucleotides align to TRBD2. V lost 5 bases and J lost 2; bases outside the gene matches: 11. The germline V gene encodes CDR1 MDHEN and CDR2 SYDVKM. CDR3 length: 18 amino acids. CDR3 nucleotides: TGTGCCAGCAGTCTTAGGCTAGCGGGAGGGTCCTACACAGATACGCAGTATTTT. It encodes CASSLRLAGGSYTDTQYF.

This clonotype was seen a handful of times. The chain couples TRBV20-1 to TRBJ2-3; D not certain. Trimming left V 0 bases short and J 8 bases short, with 24 bases between. There are 17 residues in the CDR3. From germline, CDR1 is DFQATT and CDR2 SNEGSKA (reference sequence). The CDR3 nucleotides read TGCAGTGCTAGAGATCAATTTAGGCAGGCCTATGTTGTTACGCAGTATTTT. This codes for CSARDQFRQAYVVTQYF.

The chain employs TRBV6-5 and TRBJ2-5; D tentatively reads TRBD1 or TRBD2 (5 bases each). The V end was cut by 0 bases, the J end by 5 bases, with 13 bases between. Germline assignment: CDR1 MNHEY and CDR2 SVGAGI. The CDR3 is 15 residues long. This chain's CDR3 is CASSYSALWGETQYF. The DNA for the CDR3 is TGTGCCAGCAGTTACTCTGCCCTTTGGGGGGAGACCCAGTACTTC.

This chain uses TRBV6-2 or TRBV6-3 with TRBJ2-7; 9 nucleotides line up with TRBD2. CDR3 length equals 16 residues. Germline V gene sequence: CDR1 MNHEY, CDR2 SVGEGT. J lost 3 bases, V lost 2 bases, and 8 bases had no gene match. CDR3: CASSYPTSGLNYEQYF. The CDR3 DNA is TGTGCCAGCAGTTACCCCACTAGCGGGCTTAACTACGAGCAGTACTTC.

The rearrangement joins TRBV12-3 or TRBV12-4 to TRBJ2-7, with D tentatively TRBD1 (5 bases). The CDR3 totals 16 residues. Trimming left V 3 bases short and J 3 bases short, with 18 bases between. As DNA, the CDR3 is TGTGCCAGCAGTTTGGGCGACAGCCTGAACTTCTACGAGCAGTACTTC. Translation: CASSLGDSLNFYEQYF.

CDR3 nucleotide sequence: TGTGCCAGTAGTATCGCGGGGGTTGGCAATCAGCCCCAGCATTTT. Encoded protein: CASSIAGVGNQPQHF. This chain links TRBV19 with TRBJ1-5, with D maybe TRBD1 (5 bases). Germline values: CDR1 LNHDA, CDR2 SQIVND (reference sequence). The germline V and J ends were trimmed by 3 bases and 2 bases, with 11 bases remaining between them. This CDR3 contains 15 residues.

The chain is built from TRBV11-2 and TRBJ1-1; 8 nucleotides align to TRBD1. The V gene end was trimmed by 3 bases and the J gene end by 4 bases; junction bases not matched to a gene: 10. The CDR3 is made up of 16 amino acids. Germline lookup yields CDR1 SGHAT and CDR2 FQNNGV. The CDR3 nucleotides are TGTGCCAGCAGCTTTTTACCAGGGGGCGTGAGCACTGAAGCTTTCTTT. Its protein is CASSFLPGGVSTEAFF.

This chain connects TRBV20-1 to TRBJ1-6; tentative D call: TRBD1 (5 bases). The CDR3 sequence is 17 residues long. V was shortened by 0 bases and J by 6 bases, with 18 bases between the two germline ends. Germline V gene data show CDR1 as DFQATT and CDR2 as SNEGSKA (reference sequence). CDR3 region: CSARDPETAGFNSPLHF. In DNA form, the CDR3 reads TGCAGTGCTAGAGATCCAGAGACAGCTGGATTTAATTCACCCCTCCACTTT.